Each of the 27 T cell receptor beta chains below was sequenced from the same sample in a study of lung T cells in sarcoidosis with Löfgren's syndrome (dated by TCRdb to about 2017). TCRdb shows the sequencer as Illumina MiSeq. TCRdb applied fastp at Q25 and MiXCR to the public reads, then kept only in-frame beta chains. Rows are unified per CDR3 protein, each entry keeping the most common DNA and genes. The sample contains 60,000 to 70,000 distinct CDR3 sequences, 21% of them found a single time. The ten largest clones capture approximately 2.4% of the sample. Material for sequencing was CD4+ T cells from PBMCs. The receptors stem from a human donor with sarcoidosis (Löfgren's syndrome or another form), or a control subject (not recorded which).

This clonotype was found many times. The V gene is TRBV6-1, the J gene TRBJ2-7; a weak D match, TRBD2 (6 bases). This CDR3 contains 14 residues. Trimming removed 8 bases at V and 0 bases at J, with 14 bases between. Germline CDR1 reads MNHNS; CDR2 reads SASEGT. The CDR3 loop reads CASREGGISYEQYF. In nucleotides, the CDR3 is TGTGCCAGCCGCGAAGGAGGGATCTCCTACGAGCAGTACTTC.

The genes are TRBV19 and TRBJ2-7; possible D gene TRBD1, 6 bases. The CDR3 is 13 residues long. V lost 10 bases to trimming and J lost 4 bases, with 17 bases between them. Germline CDR1 and CDR2: LNHDA and SQIVND (reference sequence). This CDR3 reads CATSVGGFYEQYF. Written as DNA, the CDR3 is TGTGCCACCTCGGTAGGGGGATTTTACGAGCAGTACTTC.

There are a few counts of this clonotype. This chain connects TRBV5-5 to TRBJ1-5, with 9 bases identical to TRBD1. CDR1 SGHKS and CDR2 YYEKEE come from the germline V gene (reference sequence). This CDR3 region has 14 residues. Trimming removed 4 bases from V and 4 bases from J; junction bases left unmatched: 3. The CDR3 protein is CASSRQGENQPQHF. As DNA, the CDR3 is TGTGCCAGCAGCAGACAGGGGGAAAATCAGCCCCAGCATTTT.

Concerning this clonotype: It may be a read error: a sequence one base away is much more abundant. This sequence joins TRBV2 and TRBJ1-4; TRBD1 matches at 8 bases. V gave up 5 bases and J gave up 7 bases; unmatched junction bases: 6. Germline V lookup: CDR1 SNHLY, CDR2 FYNNEI. This CDR3 contains 14 residues. The CDR3 coding sequence is TGTGCCAGCAGTCCCTGGACAGGGATTGAAAAACTGTTTTTT. Its protein is CASSPWTGIEKLFF.

This clonotype has just a few counts. This rearrangement joins TRBV29-1 to TRBJ2-7; 8 bases line up with TRBD2. Germline V gene lookup returns CDR1 SQVTM and CDR2 ANQGSEA. V gave up 8 bases and J gave up 2 bases; unmatched junction bases: 8. The CDR3 runs 13 residues. The CDR3 protein is CSPPPGLAYEQYF. The CDR3 DNA sequence: TGCAGCCCCCCCCCGGGACTAGCCTACGAGCAGTACTTC.

Comments on this clonotype: This may come from a read error, since a much larger clone is one base off. The V and J genes are TRBV20-1 and TRBJ2-1; 10 nucleotides line up with TRBD2. The CDR3 runs to 16 residues. In germline, CDR1 is DFQATT, CDR2 SNEGSKA (reference sequence). In nucleotides, the CDR3 is TGCAGTGCCATGCTTATAGCGGGAGGACTATACAATGGGCAGTTCTTC. Translating gives CSAMLIAGGLYNGQFF.

Of note for this clonotype: A much larger clone is a single base away; this may be a read error. This chain joins TRBV20-1 and TRBJ2-2; 13 bases map to TRBD2. CDR3 length: 16 residues. The trim removed 5 bases at V and 7 bases at J, leaving 10 bases unmatched. Germline-derived CDR1 and CDR2 are DFQATT and SNEGSKA (reference sequence). CDR3 sequence: CSAGAGLAGAGGELFF. The DNA of the CDR3 is TGCAGTGCTGGAGCCGGACTAGCGGGAGCCGGCGGGGAGCTGTTTTTT.

With respect to this clonotype: A much larger clone sits a single nucleotide away, making a read error possible. The chain is built from TRBV12-3 or TRBV12-4 and TRBJ2-7; D uncertain. V was cut by 6 bases and J by 1 base, with 13 bases left in between. This CDR3 has 14 residues. The CDR3 here is CASSTPGRSYEQYF. The CDR3 nucleotides read TGTGCCAGCAGCACCCCGGGTAGATCCTACGAGCAGTACTTC.

This clonotype was detected ten times or more. The chain couples TRBV7-2 to TRBJ1-2, with D uncertain. The CDR3 spans 13 residues. V gave up 7 bases and J gave up 5 bases, with 14 bases separating them. Germline assignment: CDR1 SGHTA and CDR2 FQGNSA. The CDR3 spells CASTVTYSYGYTF. The DNA for the CDR3 is TGTGCCAGCACCGTGACTTACAGTTATGGCTACACCTTC.

The genes are TRBV5-1 and TRBJ1-5, with TRBD1 matching over 10 bases. With 0 bases clipped from V and 4 bases from J, the junction kept 1 base outside the gene matches. Germline V gene data show CDR1 as SGHRS and CDR2 as YFSETQ. This CDR3 has 15 amino acids. CDR3 loop: CASSLEGQGNQPQHF. The CDR3 DNA is TGCGCCAGCAGCTTGGAGGGACAGGGGAATCAGCCCCAGCATTTT.

This clonotype has just a few counts. The V gene is TRBV6-1, the J gene TRBJ1-5; 10 bases are shared with TRBD1. There are 16 residues in the CDR3. With V trimmed by 5 bases and J by 4 bases, 8 bases remained unmatched. Germline assignment: CDR1 MNHNS and CDR2 SASEGT. The chain's CDR3 is CASSHSRDRGNQPQHF. In DNA, the CDR3 is TGTGCCAGCAGTCACAGCCGGGACAGGGGTAATCAGCCCCAGCATTTT.

This clonotype was found many times. The V call is TRBV4-2, the J call TRBJ2-7; D remains unclear. CDR3 length equals 13 residues. Between the trimmed V and J ends, which lost 0 bases and 5 bases, there was a span of 8 bases. Germline values: CDR1 LGHNA, CDR2 YNFKEQ. CDR3 sequence: CASSQDRVHEQYF. The CDR3 DNA follows: TGTGCCAGCAGCCAAGATCGAGTACACGAGCAGTACTTC.

With respect to this clonotype: Since a much larger clone is just one base distant, this may be a read error. This rearrangement joins TRBV20-1 to TRBJ2-7; 7 bases line up with TRBD1. The V and J ends lost 2 bases and 5 bases, in that order; junction bases with no gene match: 6. This CDR3 comprises 13 residues. Germline V CDR1 and CDR2: DFQATT, SNEGSKA (reference sequence). The CDR3 DNA reads as TGCAGTGCTAGAACGACAGGGACGGACGAGCAGTACTTC. Translating gives CSARTTGTDEQYF.

The chain combines TRBV20-1 with TRBJ1-4, with D maybe TRBD1 (5 bases). Germline CDR1 is DFQATT and CDR2 is SNEGSKA (reference sequence). V was cut by 3 bases and J by 6 bases, with 11 bases left in between. This CDR3 spans 13 amino acids. CDR3 in amino acids: CSAREGPDEKLFF. The DNA of the CDR3 is TGCAGTGCTAGGGAGGGGCCAGATGAAAAACTGTTTTTT.

This clonotype was counted many times. This chain joins TRBV28 and TRBJ1-6; no clear D gene. V was shortened by 8 bases and J by 10 bases, with 12 bases between the two germline ends. This CDR3 spans 12 amino acids. Germline CDR1 and CDR2: MDHEN and SYDVKM. The CDR3 nucleotides read TGTGCCAGCGGGGTCTCGTCCTCACCCCTCCACTTT. Residues: CASGVSSSPLHF.

This clonotype was observed a handful of times. The chain uses TRBV14 and TRBJ2-7; a weak D match, TRBD1 (6 bases). V gave up 4 bases and J gave up 4 bases, with 17 bases separating them. Germline assignment: CDR1 SGHDN and CDR2 FVKESK. This CDR3 contains 15 residues. Here the CDR3 reads CASSRLRDIDYEQYF. The CDR3 nucleotides read TGTGCCAGCAGCCGCCTCCGGGACATAGATTACGAGCAGTACTTC. Full variable domain (rest looked up from reference TRBV14 and TRBJ2-7): EAGVTQFPSHSVIEKGQTVTLRCDPISGHDNLYWYRRVMGKEIKFLLHFVKESKQDESGMPNNRFLAERTGGTYSTLKVQPAELEDSGVYFCASSRLRDIDYEQYFGPGTRLTVT.

A remark on this clonotype: A much larger clonotype is one base distant, so this may be a read error. Here the CDR3 omits its conserved ending phenylalanine or tryptophan, so a read error is the likely source. This chain uses TRBV7-9 with TRBJ2-1, with D possibly being TRBD2 (5 bases). In germline, CDR1 is SEHNR, CDR2 FQNEAQ (reference sequence). This CDR3 has 13 residues. V lost 6 bases to trimming and J lost 6 bases, with 12 bases between them. CDR3 nucleotide sequence: TGTGCCAGCAGGCCGATGGGAGCCAATGAGCAGTTCTCC. This sequence encodes CASRPMGANEQFS.

There are a few counts of this clonotype. This chain connects TRBV6-6 to TRBJ2-7; D is tentatively TRBD1 or TRBD2 (5 bases each). Germline V gene data show CDR1 as MNHNY and CDR2 as SVGAGI (reference sequence). The germline V and J ends were trimmed by 2 bases and 0 bases, with 14 bases remaining between them. The CDR3 consists of 16 residues. This chain's CDR3 is CASSYPPSGTSYEQYF. CDR3 sequence (DNA): TGTGCCAGCAGTTACCCGCCATCGGGGACCTCCTACGAGCAGTACTTC.

Worth noting for this clonotype: One end of the junction is discordant with germline, which a read error may explain. The chain couples TRBV12-3 or TRBV12-4 to TRBJ2-6, with no clear D. The CDR3 is 15 residues long. CDR3 sequence (DNA): TGTGCCAGCAGTTTAACGGCTTCTGGGACCAACGTCCTGACTTTC. Protein sequence: CASSLTASGTNVLTF.

This clonotype was counted a few times. CDR3: CSAAPSPEGLAGAETQYF. CDR3 DNA sequence: TGCAGTGCTGCCCCCTCACCCGAAGGACTAGCGGGAGCAGAGACCCAGTACTTC. The chain is built from TRBV20-1 and TRBJ2-5; 13 bases match TRBD2. Looked up from germline, CDR1 is DFQATT and CDR2 is SNEGSKA (reference sequence). V lost 5 bases and J lost 4; bases outside the gene matches: 16. This CDR3 contains 18 residues.

This clonotype was recorded at least ten times. The chain is built from TRBV15 and TRBJ2-7; D is ambiguous. This CDR3 has 14 residues. V was shortened by 4 bases and J by 4 bases, with 14 bases between the two germline ends. Germline V gene lookup returns CDR1 LNHNV and CDR2 YYDKDF (reference sequence). Here the CDR3 DNA reads TGTGCCACCAGCATTATGAGACCTCCTTACGAGCAGTACGTC. Protein product: CATSIMRPPYEQYV.

This sequence joins TRBV11-2 and TRBJ2-1, with a tentative D call TRBD2 (6 bases). CDR1 and CDR2 from the germline V gene are SGHAT and FQNNGV. This CDR3 is built from 15 residues. With 3 bases removed from V and 0 bases from J, the gap between germline ends came to 9 bases. In DNA form, the CDR3 reads TGTGCCAGCAGCTTTCGGGGGACCTCCTACAATGAGCAGTTCTTC. It specifies CASSFRGTSYNEQFF.

Points on this clonotype: Possible read error: a much larger clone is one base away. The CDR3, as DNA: TGCAGTGCTACCCGCCGCCCAGGACTCGCAGATACGCAGTATTTT. Protein: CSATRRPGLADTQYF. The chain combines TRBV20-1 with TRBJ2-3; TRBD2 is a possible D gene (5 bases). The CDR3 has 15 amino acids. Germline values: CDR1 DFQATT, CDR2 SNEGSKA (reference sequence). The germline V and J ends were trimmed by 4 bases and 4 bases, with 18 bases remaining between them.

The chain has TRBV5-1 and TRBJ2-5; tentatively, D is TRBD1 (5 bases). CDR3 length equals 13 residues. The germline CDR1 and CDR2 sequences are SGHRS and YFSETQ. Between the trimmed V and J ends, which lost 2 bases and 2 bases, there was a span of 7 bases. CDR3 nucleotides: TGCGCCAGCAGCTTTACAGGACAAGAGACCCAGTACTTC. This encodes CASSFTGQETQYF.

This clonotype was counted ten times or more. The rearrangement links TRBV20-1 to TRBJ2-3; 7 bases are shared with TRBD1. Trimming at V came to 6 bases and at J to 1 base, leaving 1 base not matched to a gene. The CDR3 covers 12 residues. The V gene's germline CDR1 is DFQATT and CDR2 SNEGSKA (reference sequence). As DNA, the CDR3 is TGCAGTGCCGGACAGGGCACAGATACGCAGTATTTT. Translating gives CSAGQGTDTQYF.

This clonotype was counted many times. V is TRBV20-1 and J is TRBJ2-3; D is possibly TRBD2 (5 bases). V lost 0 bases to trimming and J lost 2 bases, with 12 bases between them. The germline CDR1 and CDR2 sequences are DFQATT and SNEGSKA (reference sequence). The CDR3 consists of 15 residues. The CDR3 here is CSARDRLGATDTQYF. As DNA, the CDR3 is TGCAGTGCTAGAGATCGACTGGGAGCCACAGATACGCAGTATTTT.

This clonotype was detected ten times or more. The genes are TRBV27 and TRBJ2-7, with 10 bases that match TRBD1. In germline, CDR1 is MNHEY, CDR2 SMNVEV (reference sequence). The CDR3 spans 15 residues. Unmatched junction bases numbered 9, after V lost 5 bases and J lost 5 bases. The CDR3 here is CASSPSRDRGHEQYF. As DNA, the CDR3 is TGTGCCAGCAGTCCCTCCCGGGACAGGGGACACGAGCAGTACTTC.